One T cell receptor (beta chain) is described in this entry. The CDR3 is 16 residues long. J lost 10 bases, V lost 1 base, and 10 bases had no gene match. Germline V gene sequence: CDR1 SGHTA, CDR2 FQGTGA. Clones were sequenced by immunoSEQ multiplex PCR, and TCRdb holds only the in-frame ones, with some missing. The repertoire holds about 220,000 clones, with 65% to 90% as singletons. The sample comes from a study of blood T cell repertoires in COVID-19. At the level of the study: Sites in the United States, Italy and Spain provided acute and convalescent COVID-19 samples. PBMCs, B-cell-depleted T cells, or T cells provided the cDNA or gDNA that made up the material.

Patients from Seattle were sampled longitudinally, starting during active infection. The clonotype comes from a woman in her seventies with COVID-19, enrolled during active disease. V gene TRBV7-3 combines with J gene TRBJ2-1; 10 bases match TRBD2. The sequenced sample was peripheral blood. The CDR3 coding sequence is TGTGCCAGCAGCTTAATCGCGAGCGGGAGGGCCAGCGAGCAGTTCTTC. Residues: CASSLIASGRASEQFF.